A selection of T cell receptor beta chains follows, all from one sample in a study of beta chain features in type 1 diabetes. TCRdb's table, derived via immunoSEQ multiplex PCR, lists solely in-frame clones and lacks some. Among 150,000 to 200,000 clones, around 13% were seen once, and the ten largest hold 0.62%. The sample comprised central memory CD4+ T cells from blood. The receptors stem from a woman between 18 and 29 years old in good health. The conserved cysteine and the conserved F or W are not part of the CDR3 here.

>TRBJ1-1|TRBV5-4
ASSLGQGMNTEAF
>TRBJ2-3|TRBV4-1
ASSQTGTRATDTQY
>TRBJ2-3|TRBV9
ASSPLAGTDTQY
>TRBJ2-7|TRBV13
ASSPTGWYEQY
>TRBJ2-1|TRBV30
AWTPGQGYNEQF
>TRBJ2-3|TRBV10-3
AISERARTDTQY
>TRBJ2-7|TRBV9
ASSVVPSGYEQY
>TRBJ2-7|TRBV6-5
ASSYSRDRVGEQY
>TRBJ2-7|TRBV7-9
ASSSSGTSGSAAYEQY
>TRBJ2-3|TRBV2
ASSQERMITDTQY
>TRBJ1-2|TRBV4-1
ASSQDGQIPHGYT
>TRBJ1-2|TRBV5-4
ASSLTGGIWYYGYT
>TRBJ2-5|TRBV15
ATSRVPGEYETQY
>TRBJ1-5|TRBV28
ASSLVSGRAFNQPQH
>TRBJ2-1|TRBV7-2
ASSLLAGHNEQF
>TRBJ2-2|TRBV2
ASSPPPSGGTGELF
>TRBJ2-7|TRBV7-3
ASSFLEYHSYEQY
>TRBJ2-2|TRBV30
AWSVHGTGELF
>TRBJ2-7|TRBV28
ASSLPPYEQY
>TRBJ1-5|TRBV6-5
ASRRGVFGAQH
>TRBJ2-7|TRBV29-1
SVEASGIYEQY
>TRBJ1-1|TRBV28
ASSLFGTGAATEAF
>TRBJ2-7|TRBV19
ASKLEAYSYEQY
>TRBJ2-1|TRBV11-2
ASSLTSGDYNEQF
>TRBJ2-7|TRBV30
AWGLAGGSYEQY
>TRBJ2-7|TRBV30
AWMFGGGNEQY
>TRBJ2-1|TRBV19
ASSGGLGRYNEQF
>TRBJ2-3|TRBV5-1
ASSFARGDTQY
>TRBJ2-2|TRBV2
ASSGRDTGTGELF
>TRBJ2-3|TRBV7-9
ASSPGLANTDTQY
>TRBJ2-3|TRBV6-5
ASRKGGSGSDTQY
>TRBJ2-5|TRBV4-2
ASSHVSQETQY
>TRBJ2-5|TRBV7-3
ASSLDGSGETQY
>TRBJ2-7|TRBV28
ASSLAGGTYEQY
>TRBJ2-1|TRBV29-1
SAMNRAFNEQF
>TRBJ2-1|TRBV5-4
ASSPPFRYGNEQF
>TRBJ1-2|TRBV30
AWSVSAANYGYT
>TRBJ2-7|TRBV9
ASSGRDSYEQY
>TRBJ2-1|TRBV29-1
SVATVRGNNEQF
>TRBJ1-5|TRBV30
ASQGRGNQPQH
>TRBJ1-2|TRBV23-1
ASSQLENRGGGYT
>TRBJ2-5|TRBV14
ASSQGLRYQETQY
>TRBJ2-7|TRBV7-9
ASSPSGRAYEQY
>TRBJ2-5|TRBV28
ASSPAGAGVGGVKTQY
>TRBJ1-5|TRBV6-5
ASSFSGNQPQH
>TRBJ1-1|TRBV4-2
ASSQDPGQRSNTEAF